Shown below are 20 T cell receptor beta chains from a single sample sequenced in a study of CD8+ T cells in alopecia areata. TCR sequencing used cDNA made by reverse transcription of extracted RNA. Only in-frame clones appear in the TCRdb table, and some are missing; sequencing was by immunoSEQ multiplex PCR. The sample records 90,000 to 150,000 clones, around 58% being singletons. As for treatment: oral pan-JAK inhibitor, 5-10 mg twice daily. The sequenced sample was CD8+ T cells sorted from blood, obtained at week 4, from a patient treated with tofacitinib. These receptors came from a human donor with alopecia areata.

The rearrangement uses TRBV29-1 and TRBJ2-5, with D possibly matching TRBD2 (6 bases). Germline-derived CDR1 and CDR2 are SQVTM and ANQGSEA. There are 13 residues in the CDR3. V shed 0 bases and J shed 5 bases, with 10 bases lying between them. The CDR3 sequence: CSVEEEGWETQYF. The CDR3 coding sequence is TGCAGCGTTGAAGAGGAGGGTTGGGAGACCCAGTACTTC.

This rearrangement joins TRBV4-2 to TRBJ2-3; 12 bases align to TRBD2. The CDR3 loop spans 16 amino acids. Germline V gene data show CDR1 as LGHNA and CDR2 as YNFKEQ. V shed 1 base and J 3 bases; nucleotides not matched to a gene: 2. CDR3 sequence: CASSQALAGGTDTQYF. CDR3 sequence (DNA): TGTGCCAGCAGCCAAGCCCTAGCGGGGGGGACAGATACGCAGTATTTT.

The chain combines TRBV5-1 with TRBJ1-1; no clear D. Trimming left V 0 bases short and J 5 bases short, with 8 bases between. From germline, CDR1 is SGHRS and CDR2 YFSETQ. CDR3 size: 13 residues. The CDR3 is CASSLVSGTEAFF. The CDR3 DNA sequence: TGCGCCAGCAGCTTGGTATCGGGAACTGAAGCTTTCTTT.

The V gene is TRBV2, the J gene TRBJ2-5; weak D call: TRBD2 (6 bases). CDR3 length: 13 amino acids. Germline CDR1 reads SNHLY; CDR2 reads FYNNEI. V shed 3 bases and J shed 5 bases, with 10 bases lying between them. The chain's CDR3 is CASSEGEDETQYF. The CDR3 DNA follows: TGTGCCAGCAGTGAGGGGGAGGATGAGACCCAGTACTTC.

The chain recombines TRBV5-1 with TRBJ1-1; the D gene is possibly TRBD1 (5 bases). This CDR3 region has 17 residues. Trimming cost V 5 bases and J 1 base, with 21 bases left between them. CDR1 and CDR2 from the germline V gene are SGHRS and YFSETQ. The CDR3 region has the DNA TGCGCCAGCAGACCGGGGCGGCACCTTGAAGGGAACACTGAAGCTTTCTTT. This gives the protein CASRPGRHLEGNTEAFF. The whole variable domain, filled in from reference TRBV5-1 and TRBJ1-1, reads KAGVTQTPRYLIKTRGQQVTLSCSPISGHRSVSWYQQTPGQGLQFLFEYFSETQRNKGNFPGRFSGRQFSNSRSEMNVSTLELGDSALYLCASRPGRHLEGNTEAFFGQGTRLTVV.

CDR3 bases: TGTGCCACCAGCACGCTAGCGGGGGCCACAGATACGCAGTATTTT. Its translation is CATSTLAGATDTQYF. The V call is TRBV15, the J call TRBJ2-3, with TRBD2 matching over 10 bases. V was pared by 4 bases and J by 2 bases, with 3 bases of the junction left unmatched. Germline assignment: CDR1 LNHNV and CDR2 YYDKDF (reference sequence). The CDR3 extends over 15 amino acids. Full variable domain (rest looked up from reference TRBV15 and TRBJ2-3): DAMVIQNPRYQVTQFGKPVTLSCSQTLNHNVMYWYQQKSSQAPKLLFHYYDKDFNNEADTPDNFQSRRPNTSFCFLDIRSPGLGDTAMYLCATSTLAGATDTQYFGPGTRLTVL.

The V gene is TRBV5-6, the J gene TRBJ2-5; TRBD2 might be the D (5 bases). Deletions cut 0 bases from V and 1 base from J, with 10 bases between. This CDR3 spans 15 amino acids. CDR1 and CDR2 from the germline V gene are SGHDT and YYEEEE. The CDR3 DNA reads TGTGCCAGCAGCTTGGCCTTCGAGGGCCAAGAGACCCAGTACTTC. This encodes CASSLAFEGQETQYF.

The chain joins TRBV30 to TRBJ2-7; D might be TRBD1 (6 bases). The CDR3 length is 13 residues. The V end was cut by 1 base, the J end by 2 bases, with 9 bases between. The germline CDR1 and CDR2 sequences are GTSNPN and SVGIG (reference sequence). The CDR3 DNA is TGTGCCTGGAGTGGGGACACTACCTACGAGCAGTACTTC. This codes for CAWSGDTTYEQYF.

This clone has only a few counts. The chain has TRBV2 and TRBJ2-5, with 14 bases aligning to TRBD2. Germline lookup yields CDR1 SNHLY and CDR2 FYNNEI. With 6 bases clipped from V and 5 bases from J, the junction kept 8 bases outside the gene matches. The CDR3 runs 16 residues. In nucleotides, the CDR3 is TGTGCCAGCAGCCGACTAGCGGGGGGGCCCGGGGAGACCCAGTACTTC. Encoded protein: CASSRLAGGPGETQYF.

This clone showed up just a few times. The chain is built from TRBV29-1 and TRBJ2-3, with 9 bases identical to TRBD2. The CDR3 is 16 residues long. Germline CDR1 and CDR2: SQVTM and ANQGSEA. The V and J ends lost 3 bases and 3 bases, in that order; junction bases with no gene match: 10. The CDR3 nucleotides read TGCAGCGTTGAGAGGGACTCAGCGGGGGGAACAGATACGCAGTATTTT. This gives the protein CSVERDSAGGTDTQYF.

This clone was detected a few times. V is TRBV13 and J is TRBJ2-7, with 7 positions matching TRBD1. Looked up from germline, CDR1 is PRHDT and CDR2 is FYEKMQ (reference sequence). The trim removed 4 bases at V and 4 bases at J, leaving 4 bases unmatched. CDR3 length equals 13 residues. In DNA, the CDR3 is TGTGCCAGCAGCTGGGGGACAGTTTACGAGCAGTACTTC. It codes for CASSWGTVYEQYF.

The V gene is TRBV2, the J gene TRBJ1-2, with TRBD1 as a possible D gene (5 bases). The germline CDR1 and CDR2 sequences are SNHLY and FYNNEI. The CDR3 is 16 residues long. Trimming cost V 7 bases and J 3 bases, with 21 bases left between them. CDR3 residues: CASTPQVLLGDYGYTF. In DNA form, the CDR3 reads TGTGCCAGCACTCCCCAAGTTTTGTTAGGGGACTATGGCTACACCTTC.

This clone has just a few counts. The chain links TRBV5-6 to TRBJ1-2; possible D gene TRBD1, 5 bases. This CDR3 spans 16 amino acids. V shed 5 bases and J shed 0 bases, with 17 bases lying between them. Germline assignment: CDR1 SGHDT and CDR2 YYEEEE. CDR3 sequence reads: CASRLLPGRTNYGYTF. CDR3 coding DNA: TGTGCCAGCAGGTTGCTCCCAGGGCGGACTAACTATGGCTACACCTTC.

The chain carries TRBV2 and TRBJ2-7; perhaps D is TRBD1 or TRBD2 (5 bases each). From germline, CDR1 is SNHLY and CDR2 FYNNEI. Trimming removed 7 bases from V and 2 bases from J, with 12 bases in between. CDR3 length: 13 amino acids. CDR3 sequence reads: CASIAGTTYEQYF. DNA of the CDR3: TGTGCCAGCATCGCCGGGACCACCTACGAGCAGTACTTC. The entire variable domain, with the rest obtained from reference TRBV2 and TRBJ2-7, is as follows: EPEVTQTPSHQVTQMGQEVILRCVPISNHLYFYWYRQILGQKVEFLVSFYNNEISEKSEIFDDQFSVERPDGSNFTLKIRSTKLEDSAMYFCASIAGTTYEQYFGPGTRLTVT.

The rearrangement uses TRBV9 and TRBJ1-1; D gene uncertain. Germline CDR1 is SGDLS and CDR2 is YYNGEE. The CDR3 totals 15 residues. Trimming took 0 bases from V and 0 from J, leaving 9 bases between them. The CDR3 sequence is CASSVDRGVNTEAFF. CDR3 coding DNA: TGTGCCAGCAGCGTAGATCGGGGTGTGAACACTGAAGCTTTCTTT.

CDR3 amino acids: CASSLFGGELFF. The CDR3 DNA is TGTGCCAGCAGTTTATTCGGCGGGGAGCTGTTTTTT. The rearrangement uses TRBV27 and TRBJ2-2; the D is unclear. Germline CDR1 MNHEY, CDR2 SMNVEV (reference sequence). This CDR3 is built from 12 residues. With 1 base removed from V and 7 bases from J, the gap between germline ends came to 4 bases.

The chain combines TRBV30 with TRBJ1-2; no definite D call. Germline CDR1 reads GTSNPN; CDR2 reads SVGIG (reference sequence). CDR3 length: 15 residues. V was cut by 0 bases and J by 4 bases, with 15 bases left in between. CDR3: CAWSVSGRFGYGYTF. The CDR3 DNA is TGTGCCTGGAGTGTAAGCGGGCGGTTCGGCTATGGCTACACCTTC.

The chain carries TRBV19 and TRBJ1-2; D gene uncertain. The CDR3 has 12 residues. Germline CDR1 is LNHDA and CDR2 is SQIVND (reference sequence). Trimming cost V 8 bases and J 4 bases, with 11 bases left between them. CDR3 in DNA: TGTGCCAGTTTGGGGATGATCTATGGCTACACCTTC. Encoded protein: CASLGMIYGYTF. The entire variable domain, with the rest obtained from reference TRBV19 and TRBJ1-2, is as follows: DGGITQSPKYLFRKEGQNVTLSCEQNLNHDAMYWYRQDPGQGLRLIYYSQIVNDFQKGDIAEGYSVSREKKESFPLTVTSAQKNPTAFYLCASLGMIYGYTFGSGTRLTVV.

This clone occurred a few times. This rearrangement joins TRBV5-1 to TRBJ1-2; no reliable D call. The CDR3 is 11 amino acids. With 0 bases removed from V and 8 bases from J, the gap between germline ends came to 5 bases. Germline V gene data show CDR1 as SGHRS and CDR2 as YFSETQ. The CDR3 DNA reads TGCGCCAGCAGCTTGGGTGTCGGCTACACCTTC. This encodes CASSLGVGYTF. The whole variable domain, filled in from reference TRBV5-1 and TRBJ1-2, reads KAGVTQTPRYLIKTRGQQVTLSCSPISGHRSVSWYQQTPGQGLQFLFEYFSETQRNKGNFPGRFSGRQFSNSRSEMNVSTLELGDSALYLCASSLGVGYTFGSGTRLTVV.

This sequence joins TRBV7-9 and TRBJ2-1; D not resolved. The germline V and J ends were trimmed by 5 bases and 8 bases, with 7 bases remaining between them. The CDR3 sequence is 11 residues long. Germline V gene lookup returns CDR1 SEHNR and CDR2 FQNEAQ (reference sequence). Here the CDR3 DNA reads TGTGCCAGCAGCCCGACCGATGAGCAGTTCTTC. This translates into CASSPTDEQFF. The whole variable domain, filled in from reference TRBV7-9 and TRBJ2-1, reads DTGVSQNPRHKITKRGQNVTFRCDPISEHNRLYWYRQTLGQGPEFLTYFQNEAQLEKSRLLSDRFSAERPKGSFSTLEIQRTEQGDSAMYLCASSPTDEQFFGPGTRLTVL.